The clone carrying this T cell receptor beta chain came up many times. Its antigen is unknown. The sample comes from a study of early T cells in non-severe SARS-CoV-2 infection. Across the whole study: It was bulk RNA from unsorted whole blood that was sequenced, and the chains were unpaired. Overall study results and limits: VDJdb matching favored anti-spike CD8 responses, missing private and CD4 specificities.

Individually, cDNA molecules had unique molecular identifiers attached to them. From the 5' RACE reads, TCRdb called clonotypes with MiXCR, one entry per CDR3 protein. The sample has 48,000 or so distinct CDR3 sequences, 6.2% seen once. CDR3 length: 16 residues. This receptor was taken from an adult who was a healthcare worker with PCR-confirmed SARS-CoV-2 infection or an uninfected control (not recorded which). The sequencing here drew on whole blood, taken at baseline. This chain connects TRBV21-1 to TRBJ2-3; the DNA was not compared with TRBD2, the D call given in the table. TRBV21-1 is a known pseudogene. This CDR3 is CASSKPKREMTDTQYF. CDR3 bases: TGTGCCAGCAGCAAACCCAAGCGGGAGATGACAGATACGCAGTATTTT.